The rows below give T cell receptor beta chains drawn from one sample of a study of CD8 T cells in ankylosing spondylitis. TCRdb fed the 5' RACE reads into MiXCR, producing one record per CDR3 protein. The sample includes roughly 160,000 distinct CDR3 sequences, 11% of them seen just once. Sequencing used blood, either unsorted or a sorted T cell fraction (not recorded which). Receptors originate from a male donor with ankylosing spondylitis or in good health (not recorded which). CDR3s include the opening cysteine and the closing phenylalanine or tryptophan. D genes are given only for firm matches. Not every row has a clone size; where given, it reads once, few, many or a size class.

size,D,V,J,CDR3,DNA
few,TRBD1,TRBV5-6,TRBJ2-7,CASSLALRQGGYEQYF,TGTGCCAGCAGCTTGGCCTTGAGACAGGGTGGCTACGAGCAGTACTTC
-,TRBD2,TRBV14,TRBJ2-1,CASSRTSGGAAYNEQFF,TGTGCCAGCAGTCGGACTAGCGGGGGGGCCGCCTACAATGAGCAGTTCTTC
few,-,TRBV5-5,TRBJ2-7,CASSLAPGTYEQYF,TGTGCCAGCAGCTTAGCCCCAGGGACCTACGAGCAGTACTTC
few,-,TRBV7-9,TRBJ2-3,CASSQTKLASAPDTQYF,TGTGCCAGCAGCCAAACAAAACTAGCTTCCGCACCAGATACGCAGTATTTT
many,TRBD1,TRBV6-5,TRBJ2-5,CASSWDSQETQYF,TGTGCCAGCAGTTGGGACAGTCAAGAGACCCAGTACTTC
many,-,TRBV10-3,TRBJ2-2,CAIKRGSGELFF,TGTGCCATCAAGAGGGGGAGCGGGGAGCTGTTTTTT
many,TRBD1,TRBV10-3,TRBJ2-2,CAISGDRATNTGELFF,TGTGCCATCAGTGGTGACAGGGCAACGAACACCGGGGAGCTGTTTTTT
-,TRBD1,TRBV29-1,TRBJ2-5,CSVAPGQGRETQYF,TGCAGCGTTGCGCCCGGACAGGGGAGGGAGACCCAGTACTTC
-,TRBD1,TRBV27,TRBJ1-5,CASSFLRTGAINQPQHF,TGTGCCAGCAGTTTTCTAAGGACAGGGGCTATCAATCAGCCCCAGCATTTT
many,-,TRBV2,TRBJ1-5,CASTNLEVLQTQHF,TGTGCCAGCACCAACCTCGAGGTATTGCAGACCCAGCATTTT
many,-,TRBV6-5,TRBJ1-1,CASSYLDRPNTEAFF,TGTGCCAGCAGTTACTTGGACCGTCCGAACACTGAAGCTTTCTTT
many,-,TRBV5-1,TRBJ2-5,CASSLVKGLGETQYF,TGCGCCAGCAGCTTGGTGAAGGGGTTAGGAGAGACCCAGTACTTC
-,-,TRBV5-1,TRBJ2-1,CASSSGVGNEQFF,TGCGCCAGCAGCTCCGGAGTCGGTAATGAGCAGTTCTTC
many,-,TRBV19,TRBJ1-1,CASSTILNTEAFF,TGTGCCAGTAGTACGATTTTGAACACTGAAGCTTTCTTT
-,-,TRBV7-9,TRBJ1-4,CASSKTATNEKLFF,TGTGCCAGCAGCAAGACAGCAACTAATGAAAAACTGTTTTTT
many,TRBD2,TRBV3-1,TRBJ2-1,CASSEAGGSYNEQFF,TGTGCCAGCAGCGAAGCGGGGGGCTCCTACAATGAGCAGTTCTTC
many,-,TRBV29-1,TRBJ2-3,CSAAGVPGDTQYF,TGCAGCGCCGCCGGGGTCCCTGGGGATACGCAGTATTTT